This TCR beta chain emerged from a study of T cells after yellow fever vaccination. MiXCR, run by TCRdb on the 5' RACE reads, gives a single entry per CDR3 protein. Here the sample spans 250,000 or so distinct CDR3 sequences, 6% to 8% being singletons. Per germline, CDR1 SEHNR and CDR2 FQNEAQ (reference sequence). This CDR3 spans 15 amino acids. With V trimmed by 5 bases and J by 7 bases, 7 bases remained unmatched. This receptor was identified in a man in his thirties or forties who received the YFV17D yellow fever vaccine. The chain uses TRBV7-9 and TRBJ2-1, with 11 nucleotides matching TRBD2. The sequencing here drew on CD4+ T cells sorted from PBMCs, taken on the day of the yellow fever booster vaccination. DNA of the CDR3: TGTGCCAGCAGCCTGGGACTAGCGGAGTCAAATGAGCAGTTCTTC. It specifies CASSLGLAESNEQFF.